The 23 T cell receptor beta chains listed next were all sequenced from one sample in a study of early stage breast cancer tumors. The data were produced by immunoSEQ multiplex PCR, yet TCRdb's version contains in-frame clones alone and is incomplete. The sample shows 65,000 to 75,000 clones, 65% to 85% of them seen only once. Sample: blood. The receptors derive from a person aged 40 to 50 with breast cancer.

The chain uses TRBV28 and TRBJ2-2; a possible D gene is TRBD1 (5 bases). CDR3 length: 13 amino acids. V was shortened by 7 bases and J by 6 bases, with 12 bases between the two germline ends. Germline CDR1 is MDHEN and CDR2 is SYDVKM. CDR3 region: CASTSTRAGELFF. The DNA of the CDR3 is TGTGCCAGCACTTCTACCAGGGCCGGGGAGCTGTTTTTT.

In its sample, this clone was seen a few times. V usage is TRBV28 and J usage is TRBJ1-2; 9 positions match TRBD1. The CDR3 sequence is 14 residues long. V lost 6 bases to trimming and J lost 2 bases; unmatched junction nucleotides: 4. Per germline, CDR1 MDHEN and CDR2 SYDVKM. The CDR3 nucleotides are TGTGCCAGCAGCCAGGACAGGGGCAACTATGGCTACACCTTC. It is translated as CASSQDRGNYGYTF.

Only one count was recorded for this clone. Here the CDR3 DNA reads TGCGCCAGCAGCCAAGATTGGAATGAGCAGTTCTTC. Protein: CASSQDWNEQFF. The V gene is TRBV4-1, the J gene TRBJ2-1, with D uncertain. CDR1 MGHRA and CDR2 YSYEKL come from the germline V gene. The CDR3 covers 12 residues. Deletions cut 0 bases from V and 7 bases from J, with 4 bases between.

This chain connects TRBV30 to TRBJ1-2; D unresolved. The V end was cut by 2 bases, the J end by 2 bases, with 6 bases between. This CDR3 comprises 12 residues. Germline V CDR1 and CDR2: GTSNPN, SVGIG (reference sequence). The DNA of the CDR3 is TGTGCCTGGAGTCTTAGAAACTATGGCTACACCTTC. This encodes CAWSLRNYGYTF.

J is TRBJ2-7 and V is TRBV29-1; D is unclear. Germline assignment: CDR1 SQVTM and CDR2 ANQGSEA. V lost 1 base and J lost 2, with 6 bases in between. CDR3 length: 12 amino acids. In DNA, the CDR3 is TGCAGCGTTGAAGGCCTACCCTACGAGCAGTACTTC. The encoded protein is CSVEGLPYEQYF.

This clone was detected once. This chain joins TRBV19 and TRBJ1-5, with TRBD1 matching over 11 bases. The CDR3 consists of 14 residues. With 4 bases clipped from V and 7 bases from J, the junction kept 3 bases outside the gene matches. CDR1 and CDR2 (germline): LNHDA, SQIVND (reference sequence). The CDR3 region is CASSTRDRGQPQHF. CDR3 DNA sequence: TGTGCCAGTAGTACCCGGGACAGGGGGCAGCCCCAGCATTTT. The full variable domain, in which reference TRBV19 and TRBJ1-5 provide the parts outside the CDR3, is DGGITQSPKYLFRKEGQNVTLSCEQNLNHDAMYWYRQDPGQGLRLIYYSQIVNDFQKGDIAEGYSVSREKKESFPLTVTSAQKNPTAFYLCASSTRDRGQPQHFGDGTRLSIL.

The genes are TRBV15 and TRBJ1-5; D is uncertain. CDR1 LNHNV and CDR2 YYDKDF come from the germline V gene (reference sequence). This CDR3 has 15 amino acids. Between the trimmed V and J ends, which lost 0 bases and 6 bases, there was a span of 12 bases. The chain's CDR3 is CATSRDRGVGQPQHF. In nucleotides, the CDR3 is TGTGCCACCAGCAGAGATCGCGGGGTTGGTCAGCCCCAGCATTTT.

This chain connects TRBV27 to TRBJ2-1; TRBD1 is a possible D gene (5 bases). The germline V gene encodes CDR1 MNHEY and CDR2 SMNVEV (reference sequence). This CDR3 contains 11 residues. V was trimmed by 6 bases and J by 7 bases, leaving 7 bases between them. For the CDR3, the DNA is TGTGCCAGCAGACAGGTTAATGAGCAGTTCTTC. Residues: CASRQVNEQFF.

The chain uses TRBV30 and TRBJ1-6, with a weak D call TRBD1 (5 bases). Germline V lookup: CDR1 GTSNPN, CDR2 SVGIG (reference sequence). V was shortened by 4 bases and J by 11 bases, with 15 bases between the two germline ends. The CDR3 spans 13 residues. This chain's CDR3 is CAWTLTDMTPLHF. The CDR3 nucleotides read TGTGCCTGGACCCTGACAGATATGACACCCCTCCACTTT.

The chain couples TRBV28 to TRBJ1-4; D is perhaps TRBD1 (6 bases). CDR1 is MDHEN and CDR2 is SYDVKM in the germline V gene. The ends were cut back, 9 bases at V and 8 bases at J, with 16 bases in the middle. The length of the CDR3 is 13 residues. In DNA, the CDR3 is TGTGCCAGTCAAAGGGCAGGGGACGAAAAACTGTTTTTT. It yields the protein CASQRAGDEKLFF. The complete variable domain, with remaining parts taken from reference TRBV28 and TRBJ1-4, reads DVKVTQSSRYLVKRTGEKVFLECVQDMDHENMFWYRQDPGLGLRLIYFSYDVKMKEKGDIPEGYSVSREKKERFSLILESASTNQTSMYLCASQRAGDEKLFFGSGTQLSVL.

The gene calls are TRBV6-1 and TRBJ2-7; no firm D call. Trimming removed 2 bases at V and 3 bases at J, with 8 bases between. There are 13 residues in the CDR3. Germline V gene data show CDR1 as MNHNS and CDR2 as SASEGT. This CDR3 is CASSESAVYEQYF. CDR3 DNA: TGTGCCAGCAGTGAAAGCGCGGTCTACGAGCAGTACTTC.

This sequence joins TRBV5-5 and TRBJ2-7; D unclear. Per the germline V gene, CDR1 is SGHKS and CDR2 is YYEKEE (reference sequence). This CDR3 has 12 amino acids. The V end lost 3 bases, the J end lost 3 bases, and 7 bases lay between the germline ends. The CDR3 coding sequence is TGTGCCAGCAGCTCTGGGTTCTACGAGCAGTACTTC. Residues: CASSSGFYEQYF.

The chain carries TRBV5-1 and TRBJ2-3, with D possibly matching TRBD1 (6 bases). The CDR3 length is 15 residues. V was pared by 0 bases and J by 0 bases, with 8 bases between. CDR1 is SGHRS, CDR2 YFSETQ, per germline. CDR3 in DNA: TGCGCCAGCAGCTTGGGACAGGCTAGCACAGATACGCAGTATTTT. Protein product: CASSLGQASTDTQYF. Full variable domain (rest looked up from reference TRBV5-1 and TRBJ2-3): KAGVTQTPRYLIKTRGQQVTLSCSPISGHRSVSWYQQTPGQGLQFLFEYFSETQRNKGNFPGRFSGRQFSNSRSEMNVSTLELGDSALYLCASSLGQASTDTQYFGPGTRLTVL.

This clone was found a few times. This chain uses TRBV28 with TRBJ1-1, with D hard to call. Germline-derived CDR1 and CDR2 are MDHEN and SYDVKM. V gave up 3 bases and J gave up 3 bases, with 5 bases separating them. This CDR3 comprises 12 residues. CDR3 DNA: TGTGCCAGCAGTTTCGGGTACACTGAAGCTTTCTTT. Amino acid sequence: CASSFGYTEAFF.

This clone is a singleton in its sample. The chain recombines TRBV30 with TRBJ1-3, with TRBD1 matching 9 bases. The V and J ends lost 1 base and 0 bases, in that order; junction bases with no gene match: 4. Per germline, CDR1 GTSNPN and CDR2 SVGIG (reference sequence). The length of the CDR3 is 16 residues. CDR3 region: CAWSGDRVSSGNTIYF. CDR3 coding DNA: TGTGCCTGGAGTGGGGACAGGGTGTCCTCTGGAAACACCATATATTTT.

The rearrangement links TRBV4-1 to TRBJ1-1; D is uncertain. CDR3 length equals 15 residues. V was clipped by 4 bases and J by 0 bases, with 12 bases between them. The germline V gene has CDR1 MGHRA and CDR2 YSYEKL. The CDR3 sequence: CASSPPRLLNTEAFF. The DNA of the CDR3 is TGCGCCAGCAGCCCCCCAAGGCTGTTGAACACTGAAGCTTTCTTT.

The V call is TRBV29-1, the J call TRBJ1-1; tentative D call: TRBD1 (5 bases). Deletions cut 5 bases from V and 6 bases from J, with 13 bases between. Germline CDR1 reads SQVTM; CDR2 reads ANQGSEA. This CDR3 has 12 residues. The CDR3 region is CSVTDRRAEAFF. The CDR3 nucleotides are TGCAGCGTTACCGACAGAAGGGCTGAAGCTTTCTTT.

V gene TRBV13 combines with J gene TRBJ2-7, with 7 nucleotides matching TRBD1. CDR1 and CDR2 (germline): PRHDT, FYEKMQ (reference sequence). The CDR3 extends over 14 amino acids. Trimming removed 5 bases from V and 6 bases from J; junction bases left unmatched: 10. The CDR3 is CASSPRQGDSEQYF. The CDR3 DNA follows: TGTGCCAGCAGCCCTCGACAGGGAGACTCCGAGCAGTACTTC.

The chain combines TRBV6-1 with TRBJ2-7; a possible D gene is TRBD2 (6 bases). Trimming took off 7 bases at V and 5 bases at J, with 12 bases between the two ends. CDR1 and CDR2 from the germline V gene are MNHNS and SASEGT. The CDR3 is 12 residues long. CDR3 sequence: CASTPWGDEQYF. The CDR3 nucleotides read TGTGCCAGCACCCCTTGGGGGGACGAGCAGTACTTC.

The CDR3 is CASSIRGDTQYF. CDR3 bases: TGTGCCAGTAGTATACGAGGAGATACGCAGTATTTT. This chain connects TRBV19 to TRBJ2-3; no definite D call. The germline V gene encodes CDR1 LNHDA and CDR2 SQIVND (reference sequence). CDR3 length: 12 residues. V was clipped by 2 bases and J by 5 bases, with 5 bases between them.

The chain recombines TRBV19 with TRBJ2-3; D gene unclear. Germline V gene lookup returns CDR1 LNHDA and CDR2 SQIVND (reference sequence). The V end lost 6 bases, the J end lost 0 bases, and 7 bases lay between the germline ends. The CDR3 is 13 residues long. CDR3 sequence reads: CASRSTSTDTQYF. CDR3 in DNA: TGTGCCAGTAGATCTACTAGCACAGATACGCAGTATTTT.

The rearrangement joins TRBV5-1 to TRBJ2-1; 13 nucleotides agree with TRBD2. This CDR3 has 20 amino acids. Germline V CDR1 and CDR2: SGHRS, YFSETQ. J was trimmed by 0 bases and V by 4 bases; bases with no gene match: 13. Here the CDR3 reads CASSPGLAGVSSDSYNEQFF. DNA of the CDR3: TGCGCCAGCAGCCCTGGACTAGCGGGAGTATCGTCGGACTCCTACAATGAGCAGTTCTTC.

J is TRBJ2-1 and V is TRBV28, with D possibly TRBD2 on 6 matching bases. The CDR3 sequence is 13 residues long. Deletions cut 9 bases from V and 10 bases from J, with 19 bases between. The germline V gene encodes CDR1 MDHEN and CDR2 SYDVKM. The CDR3 region is CASTPGVGGEQFF. DNA of the CDR3: TGTGCCAGTACCCCAGGAGTAGGAGGGGAGCAGTTCTTC.